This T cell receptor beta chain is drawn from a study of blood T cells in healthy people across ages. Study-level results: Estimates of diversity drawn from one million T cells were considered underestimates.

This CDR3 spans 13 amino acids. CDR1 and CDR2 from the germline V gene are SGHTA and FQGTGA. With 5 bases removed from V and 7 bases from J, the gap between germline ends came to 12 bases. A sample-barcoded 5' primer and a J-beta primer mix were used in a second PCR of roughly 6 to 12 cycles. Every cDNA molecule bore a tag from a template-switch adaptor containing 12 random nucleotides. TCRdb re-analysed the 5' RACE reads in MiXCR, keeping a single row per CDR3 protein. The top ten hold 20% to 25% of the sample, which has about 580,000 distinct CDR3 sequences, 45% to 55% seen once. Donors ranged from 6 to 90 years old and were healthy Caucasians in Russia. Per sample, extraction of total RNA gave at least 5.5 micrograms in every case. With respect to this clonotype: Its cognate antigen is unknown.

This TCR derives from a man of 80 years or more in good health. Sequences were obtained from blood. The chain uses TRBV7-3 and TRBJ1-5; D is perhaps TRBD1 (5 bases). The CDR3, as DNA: TGTGCCAGCAGCGAGGGACCGACCCAGCCCCAGCATTTT. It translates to CASSEGPTQPQHF.